Included here is one TCR beta chain sequence, with context. Its target is unknown. The entry originates in a study of identical twins. Regarding the study as a whole: Surplus twin overlap in beta out-of-frame sequences was less pronounced. Analyses based on zero insertions could be partly confounded by invariant MAIT and iNKT cells.

The germline V gene has CDR1 SGHRS and CDR2 YFSETQ. The CDR3 runs to 17 residues. Trimming removed 0 bases from V and 9 bases from J; junction bases left unmatched: 14. With template switching, a universal primer site was added, and the cDNA carried unique molecular identifiers. TCRdb reprocessed the 5' RACE reads via MiXCR and lists one record per CDR3 protein. The repertoire holds fewer than 900,000 distinct CDR3 sequences, about 20% seen once, with 13% in the top ten. A further study also used this sample, focusing on T cells expressing NK-cell markers. From that study: A range of about 1.0-8% of CD8+ T cells consisted of dominant NKG2C+ clonotypes in about six donors.

Sequenced material: PBMCs. J is TRBJ2-1 and V is TRBV5-1; 8 bases map to TRBD1. The sequence came from a woman younger than 30 in good health. The chain's CDR3 is CASSLGLDRDRIREQFF. The DNA for the CDR3 is TGCGCCAGCAGCTTGGGCCTTGACCGGGACAGGATTCGTGAGCAGTTCTTC.